These 22 T cell receptor beta chains share one sample of origin, sequenced in a study of blood T cell repertoires in COVID-19. Sequencing used immunoSEQ multiplex PCR; TCRdb keeps in-frame clones, though not all of them. The data show about 120,000 clones, around 80% seen once. Input material: peripheral blood. The receptors come from a man younger than 40 with COVID-19, enrolled during active disease.

The gene calls are TRBV4-1 and TRBJ1-2, with D tentatively TRBD1 (6 bases). CDR3 size: 14 residues. CDR1 and CDR2 from the germline V gene are MGHRA and YSYEKL. V was cut by 2 bases and J by 2 bases, with 9 bases left in between. As DNA, the CDR3 is TGCGCCAGCAGCCAAAATACAGGGAACTATGGCTACACCTTC. This gives the protein CASSQNTGNYGYTF.

The gene calls are TRBV24-1 and TRBJ2-3; D ambiguous. The CDR3 is made up of 13 amino acids. V shed 4 bases and J shed 8 bases, with 12 bases lying between them. The germline CDR1 and CDR2 sequences are KGHDR and SFDVKD. The CDR3 region is CATSDLLTGTQYF. DNA of the CDR3: TGTGCCACCAGTGACCTGCTTACGGGTACGCAGTATTTT.

The sample holds one count of this clone. The chain recombines TRBV3-1 (or the pseudogene TRBV3-2) with TRBJ2-3; 7 positions match TRBD2. The junction had 8 bases not matched to a gene; V was cut back by 11 bases and J by 3 bases. The CDR3 is 13 amino acids. Germline V gene lookup returns CDR1 LGHDT and CDR2 YNNKEL (reference sequence). CDR3 region: CACGGGNTDTQYF. The CDR3 bases are TGTGCCTGCGGGGGAGGAAATACAGATACGCAGTATTTT.

V gene TRBV19 combines with J gene TRBJ2-1; TRBD2 matches at 7 bases. Per the germline V gene, CDR1 is LNHDA and CDR2 is SQIVND (reference sequence). Germline trimming cut 4 bases from V and 3 bases from J; bases unmatched to any gene: 3. The CDR3 loop spans 14 amino acids. Written as DNA, the CDR3 is TGTGCCAGTAGTACCGGGACTATCTACAATGAGCAGTTCTTC. It yields the protein CASSTGTIYNEQFF.

This rearrangement joins TRBV6-5 to TRBJ1-5; tentatively, D is TRBD1 (5 bases). The V gene lost 6 bases and the J gene lost 11 bases, with 17 bases spanning the gap. Per the germline V gene, CDR1 is MNHEY and CDR2 is SVGAGI. The CDR3 runs 13 residues. The CDR3 nucleotides read TGTGCCAGCAGGCCTCGGGGGTCCTGGTCCCAGCATTTT. It specifies CASRPRGSWSQHF.

The rearrangement joins TRBV3-1 (or the pseudogene TRBV3-2) to TRBJ2-4; 8 bases line up with TRBD1. V was clipped by 8 bases and J by 8 bases; unmatched bases: 11. CDR1 LGHDT and CDR2 YNNKEL come from the germline V gene (reference sequence). CDR3 length: 14 residues. Here the CDR3 DNA reads TGTGCCAGCTCGAGGGGCAGGGGGCAAGACATTCAGTACTTC. This gives the protein CASSRGRGQDIQYF.

The chain combines TRBV6-2 or TRBV6-3 with TRBJ2-6; D is uncertain. The germline gives CDR1 MNHEY, CDR2 SVGEGT. The CDR3 extends over 15 amino acids. The V end lost 3 bases, the J end lost 0 bases, and 6 bases lay between the germline ends. The CDR3 here is CASSYIDSGANVLTF. CDR3 in DNA: TGTGCCAGCAGTTATATAGACTCTGGGGCCAACGTCCTGACTTTC.

This sequence joins TRBV6-5 and TRBJ1-5; TRBD1 might be the D (5 bases). Trimming left V 3 bases short and J 4 bases short, with 13 bases between. Germline loops: CDR1 MNHEY, CDR2 SVGAGI. This CDR3 contains 15 residues. For the CDR3, the DNA is TGTGCCAGCAGTTATTCGGGACTCTTGAATCAGCCCCAGCATTTT. This encodes CASSYSGLLNQPQHF.

The V call is TRBV19, the J call TRBJ1-5; D is unclear. V lost 1 base and J 6 bases, leaving 7 bases between the germline ends. In germline, CDR1 is LNHDA, CDR2 SQIVND (reference sequence). This CDR3 comprises 13 residues. In DNA, the CDR3 is TGTGCCAGTAGTATAGGAGGGAGTCAGCCCCAGCATTTT. Amino acid sequence: CASSIGGSQPQHF.

The V gene is TRBV2, the J gene TRBJ2-7; 8 bases map to TRBD1. V was pared by 8 bases and J by 3 bases, with 3 bases of the junction left unmatched. The CDR3 has 12 amino acids. CDR1 is SNHLY and CDR2 is FYNNEI in the germline V gene. In DNA form, the CDR3 reads TGTGCCAGCCGGACAGGGAGCTACGAGCAGTACTTC. Protein: CASRTGSYEQYF.

This clone showed up just once. V is TRBV10-3 and J is TRBJ1-5, with a tentative D call TRBD1 (5 bases). The CDR3 extends over 18 amino acids. From germline, CDR1 is ENHRY and CDR2 SYGVKD. Trimming pared 0 bases from V and 6 bases from J, leaving 21 bases between. CDR3 DNA: TGTGCCATCAGTGAGTCTATAAGGTTTGTTGGGGGGACTCAGCCCCAGCATTTT. Translating it yields CAISESIRFVGGTQPQHF.

CDR3 DNA sequence: TGTGCCAGCATCTACTACAATGAGCAGTTCTTC. This translates into CASIYYNEQFF. The chain carries TRBV27 and TRBJ2-1; no definite D call. The CDR3 covers 11 residues. V gave up 7 bases and J gave up 3 bases, with 4 bases separating them. Germline V lookup: CDR1 MNHEY, CDR2 SMNVEV (reference sequence).

The chain joins TRBV27 to TRBJ2-7; TRBD2 agrees at 7 bases. J gave up 2 bases and V 4 bases, and 8 bases lay outside the gene matches. Germline V gene data show CDR1 as MNHEY and CDR2 as SMNVEV (reference sequence). The CDR3 runs to 15 residues. As DNA, the CDR3 is TGTGCCAGCAGTTCAGGACTAGGAAAAGCCTACGAGCAGTACTTC. It translates to CASSSGLGKAYEQYF.

CDR3 amino acids: CSVDTYGQVLYGYTF. The CDR3 DNA is TGCAGCGTCGATACCTATGGACAGGTCCTCTATGGCTACACCTTC. This rearrangement joins TRBV29-1 to TRBJ1-2; 7 nucleotides line up with TRBD1. CDR3 size: 15 residues. V was clipped by 6 bases and J by 4 bases; unmatched bases: 14. Germline assignment: CDR1 SQVTM and CDR2 ANQGSEA.

The chain links TRBV11-3 to TRBJ1-2, with TRBD1 matching over 7 bases. The germline V gene encodes CDR1 SGHNT and CDR2 YENEEA. The J segment lost 8 bases and the V segment lost 5 bases, leaving 8 bases of the junction unmatched. The CDR3 runs to 13 residues. The CDR3: CASSDGTVGGYTF. In DNA, the CDR3 is TGTGCCAGCAGCGATGGGACAGTGGGCGGCTACACCTTC.

This rearrangement joins TRBV6-5 to TRBJ2-1; 13 bases fit TRBD2. V was pared by 6 bases and J by 8 bases, with 7 bases of the junction left unmatched. This CDR3 region has 15 residues. Germline CDR1 and CDR2: MNHEY and SVGAGI. The CDR3 reads CASRATSGGGYEQFF. The CDR3 nucleotides are TGTGCCAGCAGGGCCACTAGCGGGGGGGGGTATGAGCAGTTCTTC.

CDR3 DNA sequence: TGTGCCTGGAGTGTACGTAGGGGATTAGCGGGCTACGAGCAGTACTTC. It codes for CAWSVRRGLAGYEQYF. The chain has TRBV30 and TRBJ2-7; 7 bases line up with TRBD2. This CDR3 contains 16 residues. Germline trimming cut 0 bases from V and 3 bases from J; bases unmatched to any gene: 11. Per germline, CDR1 GTSNPN and CDR2 SVGIG (reference sequence).

The genes are TRBV28 and TRBJ1-6; D might be TRBD1 (6 bases). V was pared by 5 bases and J by 6 bases, with 14 bases between. The V gene's germline CDR1 is MDHEN and CDR2 SYDVKM. CDR3 length: 15 amino acids. The CDR3: CASSHRQAANSPLHF. CDR3 DNA sequence: TGTGCCAGCAGTCACAGACAGGCCGCTAATTCACCCCTCCACTTT.

This chain joins TRBV28 and TRBJ1-2, with 7 bases identical to TRBD1. V trimming: 6 bases; J trimming: 6 bases; junction bases outside the gene matches: 10. The germline V gene encodes CDR1 MDHEN and CDR2 SYDVKM. This CDR3 is 14 amino acids long. CDR3 sequence (DNA): TGTGCCAGCAGCGGACAACAGGGGCTAGATGGCTACACCTTC. Its protein is CASSGQQGLDGYTF.

The chain has TRBV3-1 (or the pseudogene TRBV3-2) and TRBJ2-7; weak D call: TRBD1 (5 bases). The CDR3 length is 14 residues. The V end lost 0 bases, the J end lost 5 bases, and 11 bases lay between the germline ends. Per the germline V gene, CDR1 is LGHDT and CDR2 is YNNKEL (reference sequence). The CDR3 nucleotides are TGTGCCAGCAGCCAAGATTGGCCCAGGGACGAGCAGTACTTC. This translates into CASSQDWPRDEQYF.

This sequence joins TRBV7-2 and TRBJ2-1; 9 bases map to TRBD2. The V segment lost 5 bases and the J segment 8 bases; nucleotides outside the gene matches: 7. The CDR3 runs to 14 residues. Per germline, CDR1 SGHTA and CDR2 FQGNSA. This CDR3 is CASSPLAGLDEQFF. Here the CDR3 DNA reads TGTGCCAGCAGCCCGCTAGCGGGGCTTGATGAGCAGTTCTTC.

The chain is built from TRBV27 and TRBJ1-2, with no clear D. CDR3 size: 16 residues. The germline CDR1 and CDR2 sequences are MNHEY and SMNVEV (reference sequence). V dropped 5 bases and J dropped 0 bases, with 16 bases sitting between them. The CDR3 DNA is TGTGCCAGCAGTCCAACTCGAGTACTCTCTAACTATGGCTACACCTTC. Encoded protein: CASSPTRVLSNYGYTF.